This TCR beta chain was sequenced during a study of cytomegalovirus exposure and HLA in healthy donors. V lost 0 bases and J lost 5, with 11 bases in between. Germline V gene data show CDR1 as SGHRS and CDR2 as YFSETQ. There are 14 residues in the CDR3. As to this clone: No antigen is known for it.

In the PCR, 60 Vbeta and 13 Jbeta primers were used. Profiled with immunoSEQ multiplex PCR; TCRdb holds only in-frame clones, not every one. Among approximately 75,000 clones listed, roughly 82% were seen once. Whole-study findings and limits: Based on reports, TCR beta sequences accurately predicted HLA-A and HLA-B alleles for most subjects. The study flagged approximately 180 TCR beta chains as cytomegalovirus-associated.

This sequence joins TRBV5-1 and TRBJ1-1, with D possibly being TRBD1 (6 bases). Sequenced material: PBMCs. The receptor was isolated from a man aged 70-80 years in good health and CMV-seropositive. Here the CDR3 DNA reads TGCGCCAGCAGCTTGGGGGGGGGCTGGACTGAAGCTTTCTTT. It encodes CASSLGGGWTEAFF.